Sequencing of this T cell receptor (beta chain) was carried out in a study of blood T cell repertoires in COVID-19. Study-level information: Donors in the United States, Italy and Spain gave samples during acute or convalescent COVID-19. PBMCs, B-cell-depleted T cells, or T cells were the source of the cDNA or gDNA that made up the material.

Trimming at V came to 1 base and at J to 6 bases, leaving 1 base not matched to a gene. CDR1 LGHNA and CDR2 YSLEER come from the germline V gene. CDR3 length: 16 amino acids. Under the authors' procedure: Reference gene primer amplification gave estimated nucleated cell counts. Assay used: immunoSEQ multiplex PCR; TCRdb lists only in-frame clones, some missing. That table is the source of V, J and clone size, and D and trimming were worked out from the DNA. The sample contains just under 350,000 clones, around 83% of which appear only once. The J gene is TRBJ2-2, the V gene TRBV4-3, with 14 bases that match TRBD2. The receptor was derived from a man between 25 and 39 years old with active or convalescent COVID-19. The sequencing input was peripheral blood. CDR3 loop: CASSQVGLAGAGELFF. CDR3 sequence (DNA): TGCGCCAGCAGCCAAGTGGGACTAGCGGGGGCCGGGGAGCTGTTTTTT.